This paragraph covers one TCR beta chain sequence. The antigen is not known. The data belong to a study of cytomegalovirus exposure and HLA in healthy donors. Primers for the PCR totalled 60 Vbeta and 13 Jbeta. Some clones are missing from TCRdb's copy, which holds only in-frame ones; the method was immunoSEQ multiplex PCR. The table for this sample gives 150,000 to 200,000 clones. General study findings and limits: Per a prior analysis, the majority of TCR beta V segments were productive roughly 87% or roughly 30% of the time.

Germline V CDR1 and CDR2: LNHDA, SQIVND (reference sequence). The V end was cut by 6 bases, the J end by 6 bases, with 20 bases between. The CDR3 is made up of 16 amino acids. What was sequenced was PBMCs. This chain links TRBV19 with TRBJ2-2; possible D gene TRBD1, 6 bases. This TCR came from an older woman in good health and CMV-seronegative. In DNA form, the CDR3 reads TGTGCCAGTAGAAGATCCTGGACAGCCGGGGCCGGGGAGCTGTTTTTT. As protein: CASRRSWTAGAGELFF.